This entry lists 5 T cell receptor beta chains sequenced from one sample in a study of shared clonotypes between healthy human individuals. The table came from immunoSEQ multiplex PCR; TCRdb's copy has only in-frame clones and leaves some out. The repertoire has under 1,100,000 clones, about 80% of them found once; the top ten carry 0.5% to 0.65%. The sequenced material came from memory CD4+ T cells from PBMCs. Sample subset: CD45RA-negative fraction. Source of these receptors: a man younger than 30 in good health. Some clones in this sample may be carry-over from other donors' samples.

There are a few counts of this clone. The gene calls are TRBV18 and TRBJ1-2; the match to TRBD1 covers 8 bases. The CDR3 covers 14 residues. CDR1 is KGHSH, CDR2 LQKENI, per germline. J lost 5 bases, V lost 3 bases, and 5 bases had no gene match. The CDR3 DNA is TGTGCCAGCTCACCGGGGACAGGAACTTATGGCTACACCTTC. Translating gives CASSPGTGTYGYTF.

CDR3 sequence: CASSPSAGGGSNEQFF. Here the CDR3 DNA reads TGCGCCAGCAGCCCATCGGCAGGCGGGGGGTCTAATGAGCAGTTCTTC. The V gene is TRBV5-1, the J gene TRBJ2-1; 8 bases align to TRBD2. The CDR3 extends over 16 amino acids. Germline V CDR1 and CDR2: SGHRS, YFSETQ. With 4 bases clipped from V and 7 bases from J, the junction kept 13 bases outside the gene matches.

This clone appeared a single time. J is TRBJ2-6 and V is TRBV23-1; perhaps TRBD2 as D (6 bases). TRBV23-1 is given ORF status, its function remaining uncertain. This CDR3 spans 14 amino acids. The V gene lost 6 bases and the J gene lost 16 bases, with 22 bases spanning the gap. The CDR3 DNA reads as TGCGCCAGCAGCCCCAGTGGGGGAGGACAACGACTGACTTTC. Residues: CASSPSGGGQRLTF.

Comments on this clone: This likely stems from a read error, as it lies one base from a far larger clone. The identical CDR3 is also encoded by other nucleotide sequences in the sample. The gene calls are TRBV6-6 and TRBJ2-7; a weak D match, TRBD1 (6 bases). The ends were cut back, 6 bases at V and 0 bases at J, with 6 bases in the middle. The CDR3 spans 12 residues. Germline V gene data show CDR1 as MNHNY and CDR2 as SVGAGI (reference sequence). CDR3: CASRDSSYEQYF. CDR3 nucleotides: TGTGCCAGCAGGGACAGCTCCTACGAGCAGTACTTC.

The V and J genes are TRBV7-2 and TRBJ2-1; TRBD1 might be the D (6 bases). The CDR3 sequence is 14 residues long. With 4 bases removed from V and 4 bases from J, the gap between germline ends came to 11 bases. Germline-derived CDR1 and CDR2 are SGHTA and FQGNSA. For the CDR3, the DNA is TGTGCCAGCAGCTCCAAGGACAGATACAATGAGCAGTTCTTC. Translated: CASSSKDRYNEQFF.